This paragraph reports one T cell receptor beta chain. The source of the sample is a study of T cell changes during pregnancy in multiple sclerosis. V lost 7 bases and J lost 3; bases outside the gene matches: 11. Germline CDR1 MNHNY, CDR2 SVGAGI (reference sequence). The CDR3 is made up of 16 amino acids. Profiled with immunoSEQ multiplex PCR; TCRdb holds only in-frame clones, not every one. The sample consists of over 60,000 clones, roughly 89% of them appearing once. The TCR originated in a female donor in good health, enrolled as a control in a pregnancy study. The material was peripheral blood, obtained in the third trimester of pregnancy. This chain connects TRBV6-6 to TRBJ2-5, with 10 nucleotides matching TRBD2. As DNA, the CDR3 is TGTGCCAGCACCTCCCTCAGACTAGCGGGTGAAGAGACCCAGTACTTC. Amino acid sequence: CASTSLRLAGEETQYF.